This T cell receptor beta chain was profiled in a study of blood T cell repertoires in COVID-19. CDR1 LNHDA and CDR2 SQIVND come from the germline V gene (reference sequence). The CDR3 is made up of 15 amino acids. The germline V and J ends were trimmed by 3 bases and 2 bases, with 10 bases remaining between them. Only in-frame clones appear in the TCRdb table, and some are missing; sequencing was by immunoSEQ multiplex PCR. There are roughly 300,000 clones in the sample; about 85% occur only once, and around 2.5% lies in the top ten. The sequence derives from a woman aged 50 to 60 who had recovered from COVID-19. V gene TRBV19 combines with J gene TRBJ2-2; D remains ambiguous. The specimen sequenced was PBMCs or T cells enriched from blood (not recorded which). CDR3 nucleotides: TGTGCCAGTAGTATTACCCAGCGAAACACCGGGGAGCTGTTTTTT. Translated, it gives CASSITQRNTGELFF.